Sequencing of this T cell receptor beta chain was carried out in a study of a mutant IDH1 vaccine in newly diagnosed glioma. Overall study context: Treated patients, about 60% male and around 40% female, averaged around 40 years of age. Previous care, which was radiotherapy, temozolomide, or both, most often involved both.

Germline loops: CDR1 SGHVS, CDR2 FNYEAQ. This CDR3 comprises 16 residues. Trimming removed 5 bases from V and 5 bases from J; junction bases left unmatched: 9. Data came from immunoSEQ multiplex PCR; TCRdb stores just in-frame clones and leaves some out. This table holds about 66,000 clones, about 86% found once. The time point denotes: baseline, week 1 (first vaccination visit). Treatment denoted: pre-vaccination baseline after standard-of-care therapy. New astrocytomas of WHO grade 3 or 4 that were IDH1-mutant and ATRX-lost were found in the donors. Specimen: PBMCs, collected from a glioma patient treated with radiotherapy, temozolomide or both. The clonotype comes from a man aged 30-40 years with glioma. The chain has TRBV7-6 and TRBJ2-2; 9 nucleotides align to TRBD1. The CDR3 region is CASSPGQGTLTGELFF. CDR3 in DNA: TGTGCCAGCAGCCCGGGACAGGGTACATTGACCGGGGAGCTGTTTTTT.